These T cell receptor beta chains were read from a single sample in a study of chemoradiotherapy in HPV16-positive cancers. Some clones are missing from TCRdb's copy, which holds only in-frame ones; the method was immunoSEQ multiplex PCR. The table includes about 29,000 clones, over 80% detected once. Sequenced material: blood, taken from a patient who underwent chemoradiotherapy. The receptor source for this set is a human donor with HPV-associated anogenital cancer. CDR3s include the opening cysteine and the closing phenylalanine or tryptophan. D genes are given only for firm matches. Only some rows state a clone size, as once, few, many or a class for expanded clones.

D gene: NA
J gene: TRBJ2-1
V gene: TRBV11-2
clone size: NA
CDR3 DNA: TGTGCCAGCAGCCGAAGCGGCTCCTACAATGAGCAGTTCTTC
CDR3 protein: CASSRSGSYNEQFF

D gene: NA
J gene: TRBJ2-2
V gene: TRBV10-3
clone size: NA
CDR3 DNA: TGTGCCATCAGTGATATGGCCCAGGCCGGGGAGCTGTTTTTT
CDR3 protein: CAISDMAQAGELFF

D gene: TRBD1
J gene: TRBJ1-2
V gene: TRBV7-8
clone size: NA
CDR3 DNA: TGTGCCAGCAGCGCCCGAGGGACAGGGGTCTATGGCTACACCTTC
CDR3 protein: CASSARGTGVYGYTF

D gene: NA
J gene: TRBJ1-2
V gene: TRBV11-2
clone size: NA
CDR3 DNA: TGTGCCAGCAGCTCCTCCCCCCTGGGGGACGGCTACACCTTC
CDR3 protein: CASSSSPLGDGYTF

D gene: NA
J gene: TRBJ1-1
V gene: TRBV28
clone size: NA
CDR3 DNA: TGTGCCAGCAGTTCCCCGGGACTTTCTCTTGGACCTGAAGCTTTCTTT
CDR3 protein: CASSSPGLSLGPEAFF

D gene: NA
J gene: TRBJ1-3
V gene: TRBV5-4
clone size: NA
CDR3 DNA: TGTGCCAGCAGCTTATGGGATGGGAACTCTGGAAACACCATATATTTT
CDR3 protein: CASSLWDGNSGNTIYF

D gene: TRBD1
J gene: TRBJ2-1
V gene: TRBV5-1
clone size: NA
CDR3 DNA: TGCGCCAGCAGCTTGACAGGGGAGATGAATGAGCAGTTCTTC
CDR3 protein: CASSLTGEMNEQFF

D gene: NA
J gene: TRBJ2-1
V gene: TRBV11-2
clone size: NA
CDR3 DNA: TGTGCCAGCTCCCTGGACTACCACAATGAGCAGTTCTTC
CDR3 protein: CASSLDYHNEQFF

D gene: TRBD2
J gene: TRBJ2-1
V gene: TRBV7-8
clone size: NA
CDR3 DNA: TGTGCCAGCAGCCATCAGCGGATGGGACTAGCGGGACCGGAGCAGTTCTTC
CDR3 protein: CASSHQRMGLAGPEQFF

D gene: NA
J gene: TRBJ2-3
V gene: TRBV18
clone size: NA
CDR3 DNA: TGTGCCAGCTCATCGGGACACAGCACAGATACGCAGTATTTT
CDR3 protein: CASSSGHSTDTQYF

D gene: TRBD2
J gene: TRBJ2-1
V gene: TRBV6-4
clone size: NA
CDR3 DNA: TGTGCCACCTCCCGGACTAGCGGGGCCCCTTTCGCGGCCGAGCAGTTCTTC
CDR3 protein: CATSRTSGAPFAAEQFF

D gene: NA
J gene: TRBJ2-1
V gene: TRBV30
clone size: NA
CDR3 DNA: TGTGCCTGGAGTGTAAGGGCAGGGTCTGGCAATGAGCAGTTCTTC
CDR3 protein: CAWSVRAGSGNEQFF

D gene: NA
J gene: TRBJ2-6
V gene: TRBV19
clone size: NA
CDR3 DNA: TGTGCCAGTAGTCTAGACAGGACTGGGGCCAACGTCCTGACTTTC
CDR3 protein: CASSLDRTGANVLTF

D gene: TRBD1
J gene: TRBJ1-5
V gene: TRBV15
clone size: NA
CDR3 DNA: TGTGCCACCAGCAGAGACTTCCCGGGACAGGGAGGCGGCAATCAGCCCCAGCATTTT
CDR3 protein: CATSRDFPGQGGGNQPQHF

D gene: NA
J gene: TRBJ1-1
V gene: TRBV7-9
clone size: NA
CDR3 DNA: TGTGCCAGCAGCTTAGAGGGGGGCACTGAAGCTTTCTTT
CDR3 protein: CASSLEGGTEAFF

D gene: NA
J gene: TRBJ1-2
V gene: TRBV28
clone size: NA
CDR3 DNA: TGTGCCAGCAGTCCCCGCTATTACCGTGACGGAAGAAACTATGGCTACACCTTC
CDR3 protein: CASSPRYYRDGRNYGYTF

D gene: TRBD2
J gene: TRBJ2-3
V gene: TRBV4-3
clone size: NA
CDR3 DNA: TGCGCCAGCAGCCAAGGTCTAGCGGGGACTTACAGCACAGATACGCAGTATTTT
CDR3 protein: CASSQGLAGTYSTDTQYF

D gene: TRBD1
J gene: TRBJ2-7
V gene: TRBV9
clone size: once
CDR3 DNA: TGTGCCAGCAGCGCCGGGACAGGGAAAGCCTACGAGCAGTACTTC
CDR3 protein: CASSAGTGKAYEQYF

D gene: NA
J gene: TRBJ2-1
V gene: TRBV7-9
clone size: NA
CDR3 DNA: TGTGCCAGCAGCTGGGGGGGCAGGGAGGCCAATGAGCAGTTCTTC
CDR3 protein: CASSWGGREANEQFF

D gene: NA
J gene: TRBJ1-2
V gene: TRBV4-2
clone size: NA
CDR3 DNA: TGTGCCAGCAGCCAAGAGGAGGGAGACTATGGCTACACCTTC
CDR3 protein: CASSQEEGDYGYTF

D gene: TRBD1
J gene: TRBJ1-1
V gene: TRBV30
clone size: NA
CDR3 DNA: TGTGCCTGGTCCACGACAGGGGTTGGGAACACTGAAGCTTTCTTT
CDR3 protein: CAWSTTGVGNTEAFF

D gene: NA
J gene: TRBJ2-7
V gene: TRBV6-5
clone size: NA
CDR3 DNA: TGTGCCAGCAGTTACTCTGGGGGTCTCTCCCGCTACGAGCAGTACTTC
CDR3 protein: CASSYSGGLSRYEQYF

D gene: TRBD2
J gene: TRBJ2-7
V gene: TRBV19
clone size: NA
CDR3 DNA: TGTGCCAGTAGTTCCGCCGGGACTAGCGGGAGCTACGAGCAGTACTTC
CDR3 protein: CASSSAGTSGSYEQYF

D gene: TRBD1
J gene: TRBJ1-4
V gene: TRBV7-2
clone size: NA
CDR3 DNA: TGTGCCAGCAGCTCCCGACAGGGGGCGCTGGAAAAACTGTTTTTT
CDR3 protein: CASSSRQGALEKLFF

D gene: TRBD2
J gene: TRBJ2-3
V gene: TRBV5-6
clone size: NA
CDR3 DNA: TGTGCCAGCAGCTTACAGACTAGCGGGGGGCGTGGTACGCAGTATTTT
CDR3 protein: CASSLQTSGGRGTQYF

D gene: TRBD1
J gene: TRBJ1-5
V gene: TRBV5-6
clone size: NA
CDR3 DNA: TGTGCCAGCAGCTGGTGGGGCGCACAGGGGATCAATCAGCCCCAGCATTTT
CDR3 protein: CASSWWGAQGINQPQHF

D gene: NA
J gene: TRBJ2-7
V gene: TRBV10-3
clone size: NA
CDR3 DNA: TGTGCCATCAGTGGGCTAGCTGACTACGAGCAGTACTTC
CDR3 protein: CAISGLADYEQYF

D gene: NA
J gene: TRBJ2-5
V gene: TRBV4-1
clone size: NA
CDR3 DNA: TGCGCCAGCAGGAGAGACAGATTCGGAGAGACCCAGTACTTC
CDR3 protein: CASRRDRFGETQYF

D gene: NA
J gene: TRBJ2-1
V gene: TRBV11-2
clone size: NA
CDR3 DNA: TGTGCCAGCAGCCTAGACTTCTCCTACAATGAGCAGTTCTTC
CDR3 protein: CASSLDFSYNEQFF

D gene: TRBD1
J gene: TRBJ2-7
V gene: TRBV5-1
clone size: NA
CDR3 DNA: TGCGCCAGCAGCTGGCTACCACCGGGACAGGGCTCCTACGAGCAGTACTTC
CDR3 protein: CASSWLPPGQGSYEQYF

D gene: NA
J gene: TRBJ1-4
V gene: TRBV7-9
clone size: NA
CDR3 DNA: TGTGCCAGCAGCTTTGGACGGCAAAATGAAAAACTGTTTTTT
CDR3 protein: CASSFGRQNEKLFF

D gene: NA
J gene: TRBJ2-7
V gene: TRBV6-4
clone size: few
CDR3 DNA: TGTGCCAGCAGTGACTCGAGGACTGCCTCCTACGAGCAGTACTTC
CDR3 protein: CASSDSRTASYEQYF

D gene: TRBD2
J gene: TRBJ2-3
V gene: TRBV18
clone size: NA
CDR3 DNA: TGTGCCAGCTCATCCTCGACTAGCGGGGCGGGTGCAGATACGCAGTATTTT
CDR3 protein: CASSSSTSGAGADTQYF